A single sample gave rise to the 26 T cell receptor beta chains below, sequenced in a study of CD8 T cells in ankylosing spondylitis. Study conclusions and caveats: A motif of eight highly homologous TCR beta variants was seen as apparently characteristic of ankylosing spondylitis blood.

TCRdb used MiXCR to reprocess the 5' RACE reads, holding one entry per CDR3 protein. The sample lists under 550,000 distinct CDR3 sequences; 25% to 30% were seen once. For these receptors, no antigen is known. The sample comprised blood, either unsorted or a sorted T cell fraction (not recorded which). All receptors come from a male donor with ankylosing spondylitis.

The rearrangement uses TRBV20-1 and TRBJ2-2; no firm D call. The V end was cut by 0 bases, the J end by 7 bases, with 12 bases between. Germline assignment: CDR1 DFQATT and CDR2 SNEGSKA (reference sequence). The CDR3 is 14 amino acids. The CDR3 is CSARDQLLGGELFF. As DNA, the CDR3 is TGCAGTGCTAGAGATCAACTTCTCGGCGGGGAGCTGTTTTTT.

The chain combines TRBV5-1 with TRBJ2-3; the D gene is possibly TRBD1 (5 bases). Germline CDR1 reads SGHRS; CDR2 reads YFSETQ. The CDR3 spans 12 residues. V was pared by 4 bases and J by 6 bases, with 9 bases between. CDR3 sequence (DNA): TGCGCCAGCAGCCAATACAGGGATACGCAGTATTTT. Its protein is CASSQYRDTQYF.

This clonotype was counted a few times. This chain links TRBV24-1 with TRBJ1-4, with 9 nucleotides matching TRBD1. The CDR3 extends over 15 amino acids. In germline, CDR1 is KGHDR, CDR2 SFDVKD. Germline trimming cut 3 bases from V and 8 bases from J; bases unmatched to any gene: 6. The DNA for the CDR3 is TGTGCCACCAGTGATCCCGGGACAGGGAACGAAAAACTGTTTTTT. It translates to CATSDPGTGNEKLFF.

V gene TRBV5-8 combines with J gene TRBJ1-4, with D hard to call. This CDR3 is built from 15 residues. V gave up 0 bases and J gave up 13 bases, with 19 bases separating them. Germline V lookup: CDR1 SGHTS, CDR2 YDEGEE. The CDR3 nucleotides are TGTGCCAGCAGCTTGGCGGGGTCTACGCGGGGTGGACTGTTTTTT. This gives the protein CASSLAGSTRGGLFF.

The chain has TRBV2 and TRBJ1-5; D is unclear. The CDR3 contains 14 residues. Germline-derived CDR1 and CDR2 are SNHLY and FYNNEI. Trimming cost V 2 bases and J 5 bases, with 10 bases left between them. Written as DNA, the CDR3 is TGTGCCAGCAGTGAAAGTTCGTCGGATCAGCCCCAGCATTTT. Protein sequence: CASSESSSDQPQHF.

In this sample, this clonotype turned up a few times. The rearrangement uses TRBV11-2 and TRBJ1-2; D ambiguous. V was trimmed by 2 bases and J by 4 bases, leaving 11 bases between them. CDR3 length: 14 amino acids. The germline V gene encodes CDR1 SGHAT and CDR2 FQNNGV. CDR3 sequence (DNA): TGTGCCAGCAGCTTACATCGGGGTGCCTATGGCTACACCTTC. Its protein is CASSLHRGAYGYTF.

The chain couples TRBV27 to TRBJ2-7, with a tentative D call TRBD2 (6 bases). CDR3 length equals 14 residues. The germline V gene has CDR1 MNHEY and CDR2 SMNVEV (reference sequence). The V end lost 5 bases, the J end lost 1 base, and 12 bases lay between the germline ends. CDR3 sequence: CASSRAGNSYEQYF. CDR3 nucleotide sequence: TGTGCCAGCAGTCGTGCGGGAAATTCCTACGAGCAGTACTTC.

This chain connects TRBV20-1 to TRBJ1-5; D gene ambiguous. This CDR3 contains 17 residues. CDR1 and CDR2 (germline): DFQATT, SNEGSKA (reference sequence). Trimming removed 2 bases from V and 1 base from J, with 18 bases in between. The CDR3 sequence: CSARNFAWGKSNQPQHF. CDR3 bases: TGCAGTGCTAGAAACTTCGCATGGGGTAAAAGCAATCAGCCCCAGCATTTT.

This clonotype was detected a few times. This sequence joins TRBV5-1 and TRBJ2-1; the match to TRBD2 covers 11 bases. From germline, CDR1 is SGHRS and CDR2 YFSETQ. Trimming cost V 0 bases and J 3 bases; bases outside gene matches: 8. This CDR3 region has 18 residues. CDR3 in amino acids: CASSLGRTSGYVYNEQFF. The CDR3 DNA reads as TGCGCCAGCAGCTTGGGTCGGACTAGCGGGTACGTCTACAATGAGCAGTTCTTC.

In this sample, this clonotype turned up a few times. J is TRBJ2-5 and V is TRBV3-1; D unresolved. V was clipped by 3 bases and J by 4 bases, with 18 bases between them. The CDR3 is made up of 16 amino acids. Germline V CDR1 and CDR2: LGHDT, YNNKEL (reference sequence). The CDR3 DNA reads TGTGCCAGCAGCCATTCAAGATCGCAGTTGTCAGAGACCCAGTACTTC. It translates to CASSHSRSQLSETQYF.

This clonotype appeared a single time. Here the CDR3 reads CATSVLAGATDTQYF. In DNA, the CDR3 is TGTGCCACCAGTGTCCTAGCGGGAGCCACAGATACGCAGTATTTT. The chain recombines TRBV24-1 with TRBJ2-3, with 10 bases that match TRBD2. Per germline, CDR1 KGHDR and CDR2 SFDVKD. The CDR3 has 15 amino acids. The J segment lost 2 bases and the V segment lost 5 bases, leaving 3 bases of the junction unmatched.

This clonotype was recorded a few times. V and J are TRBV3-1 and TRBJ2-2, with D possibly being TRBD2 (6 bases). The CDR3 totals 16 residues. Per the germline V gene, CDR1 is LGHDT and CDR2 is YNNKEL (reference sequence). V shed 4 bases and J shed 5 bases, with 17 bases lying between them. This CDR3 reads CASSPLMQGGTGELFF. In nucleotides, the CDR3 is TGTGCCAGCAGCCCTTTAATGCAGGGAGGAACCGGGGAGCTGTTTTTT.

The chain couples TRBV20-1 to TRBJ2-7; 9 nucleotides match TRBD1. Per germline, CDR1 DFQATT and CDR2 SNEGSKA (reference sequence). The length of the CDR3 is 11 residues. CDR3 coding DNA: TGCAGCGTACAGGGGGCTTACGAGCAGTACTTC. It yields the protein CSVQGAYEQYF.

This chain joins TRBV10-2 and TRBJ2-7; TRBD1 or TRBD2 may be the D gene (5 bases each). V lost 8 bases to trimming and J lost 4 bases, with 15 bases between them. CDR1 and CDR2 from the germline V gene are WSHSY and SAAADI. The CDR3 runs 13 residues. As DNA, the CDR3 is TGCGCCAGCTATGACACGAGGGGTTACGAGCAGTACGTC. It translates to CASYDTRGYEQYV.

Regarding this clonotype: Given a much more abundant clone one base away, this may be a read error. The rearrangement joins TRBV29-1 to TRBJ1-2; D possibly corresponds to TRBD1 (6 bases). V lost 3 bases to trimming and J lost 3 bases, with 8 bases between them. From germline, CDR1 is SQVTM and CDR2 ANQGSEA. This CDR3 is 12 amino acids long. CDR3 in DNA: TGCAGCGTTGAGCGACAGGACTATGGCTACACCTTC. Amino acid sequence: CSVERQDYGYTF.

This clonotype has a count of ten or more. This rearrangement joins TRBV5-6 to TRBJ2-1; weak D call: TRBD1 (5 bases). Per germline, CDR1 SGHDT and CDR2 YYEEEE. Trimming pared 2 bases from V and 3 bases from J, leaving 15 bases between. The CDR3 totals 16 residues. The CDR3 loop reads CASSLFDSRRYNEQFF. The CDR3 DNA follows: TGTGCCAGCAGCTTATTCGACAGCCGTCGCTACAATGAGCAGTTCTTC.

The rearrangement joins TRBV7-8 to TRBJ2-1; perhaps TRBD1 as D (6 bases). The CDR3 spans 14 residues. The V end lost 8 bases, the J end lost 6 bases, and 17 bases lay between the germline ends. From germline, CDR1 is SGHVS and CDR2 FQNEAQ. The CDR3: CASGAGDVVNEQFF. CDR3 coding DNA: TGTGCCAGCGGGGCAGGGGACGTCGTCAATGAGCAGTTCTTC.

This chain uses TRBV29-1 with TRBJ2-1; D possibly corresponds to TRBD2 (5 bases). Trimming removed 6 bases from V and 3 bases from J, with 12 bases in between. Germline CDR1 reads SQVTM; CDR2 reads ANQGSEA. This CDR3 has 13 residues. Here the CDR3 DNA reads TGCAGCGTGGGAGCAACACGCTACAATGAGCAGTTCTTC. Protein product: CSVGATRYNEQFF.

This clonotype was seen more than once but under ten times. The genes are TRBV12-3 or TRBV12-4 and TRBJ2-2, with TRBD2 identical over 13 bases. The length of the CDR3 is 15 residues. The trim removed 7 bases at V and 3 bases at J, leaving 2 bases unmatched. The CDR3 DNA reads TGTGCCAGCATACTAGCGGGAGGGTACACCGGGGAGCTGTTTTTT. Its protein is CASILAGGYTGELFF.

The chain combines TRBV7-8 with TRBJ1-2, with D tentatively TRBD1 (6 bases). Between the trimmed V and J ends, which lost 6 bases and 4 bases, there was a span of 18 bases. The CDR3 covers 15 residues. Germline V gene data show CDR1 as SGHVS and CDR2 as FQNEAQ. This CDR3 is CASSFSPTGTYGYTF. The CDR3, as DNA: TGTGCCAGCAGTTTTTCCCCGACAGGAACCTATGGCTACACCTTC.

This clonotype was counted between two and nine times. The chain joins TRBV2 to TRBJ2-3; D possibly matches TRBD1 or TRBD2 (5 bases each). The V gene's germline CDR1 is SNHLY and CDR2 FYNNEI. The CDR3 has 15 residues. Trimming shortened V by 1 base and J by 2 bases, and 10 bases separated the two germline ends. The CDR3 reads CASSEVGVLTDTQYF. CDR3 coding DNA: TGTGCCAGCAGTGAAGTGGGGGTCCTCACAGATACGCAGTATTTT.

This clonotype was seen a few times. The chain links TRBV7-2 to TRBJ2-7; D not certain. Germline V gives CDR1 SGHTA, CDR2 FQGNSA. Trimming stripped 5 bases from V and 2 bases from J, with 22 bases between. The CDR3 length is 17 residues. The CDR3 here is CASSKGWSLGNTYEQYF. The CDR3 bases are TGTGCCAGCAGCAAGGGTTGGAGTTTGGGCAACACCTACGAGCAGTACTTC.

Worth noting for this clonotype: Germline and junction disagree at one end, which may indicate a read error. The V gene is TRBV20-1, the J gene TRBJ1-4, with TRBD1 matching over 9 bases. Germline V gives CDR1 DFQATT, CDR2 SNEGSKA (reference sequence). The CDR3 has 12 amino acids. The CDR3 bases are TGCAGTGCCAGAGGGACAGGGGAAAAACTGTTTTTT. Residues: CSARGTGEKLFF.

In this sample, this clonotype turned up a few times. V and J are TRBV12-3 or TRBV12-4 and TRBJ2-2; D tentatively fits TRBD1 or TRBD2 (6 bases each). There are 15 residues in the CDR3. Trimming cost V 3 bases and J 1 base, with 9 bases left between them. In nucleotides, the CDR3 is TGTGCCAGCAGTTTTGGAGGGGGGAACACCGGGGAGCTGTTTTTT. Translating it yields CASSFGGGNTGELFF.

Only a few counts were recorded for this clonotype. V and J are TRBV20-1 and TRBJ2-1; TRBD2 aligns across 7 bases. Germline CDR1 DFQATT, CDR2 SNEGSKA (reference sequence). V was pared by 0 bases and J by 0 bases, with 11 bases of the junction left unmatched. The CDR3 runs to 18 residues. CDR3 nucleotides: TGCAGTGCTAGAGATAGGCTAGCGGCCGCAAGCTCCTACAATGAGCAGTTCTTC. It is translated as CSARDRLAAASSYNEQFF.

The chain is built from TRBV12-3 or TRBV12-4 and TRBJ1-4; D is unclear. V shed 2 bases and J shed 3 bases, with 19 bases lying between them. The CDR3 has 18 amino acids. The CDR3 DNA reads TGTGCCAGCAGTTTAAGTGTTAATAGAAGGTATTCTAATGAAAAACTGTTTTTT. Its translation is CASSLSVNRRYSNEKLFF.